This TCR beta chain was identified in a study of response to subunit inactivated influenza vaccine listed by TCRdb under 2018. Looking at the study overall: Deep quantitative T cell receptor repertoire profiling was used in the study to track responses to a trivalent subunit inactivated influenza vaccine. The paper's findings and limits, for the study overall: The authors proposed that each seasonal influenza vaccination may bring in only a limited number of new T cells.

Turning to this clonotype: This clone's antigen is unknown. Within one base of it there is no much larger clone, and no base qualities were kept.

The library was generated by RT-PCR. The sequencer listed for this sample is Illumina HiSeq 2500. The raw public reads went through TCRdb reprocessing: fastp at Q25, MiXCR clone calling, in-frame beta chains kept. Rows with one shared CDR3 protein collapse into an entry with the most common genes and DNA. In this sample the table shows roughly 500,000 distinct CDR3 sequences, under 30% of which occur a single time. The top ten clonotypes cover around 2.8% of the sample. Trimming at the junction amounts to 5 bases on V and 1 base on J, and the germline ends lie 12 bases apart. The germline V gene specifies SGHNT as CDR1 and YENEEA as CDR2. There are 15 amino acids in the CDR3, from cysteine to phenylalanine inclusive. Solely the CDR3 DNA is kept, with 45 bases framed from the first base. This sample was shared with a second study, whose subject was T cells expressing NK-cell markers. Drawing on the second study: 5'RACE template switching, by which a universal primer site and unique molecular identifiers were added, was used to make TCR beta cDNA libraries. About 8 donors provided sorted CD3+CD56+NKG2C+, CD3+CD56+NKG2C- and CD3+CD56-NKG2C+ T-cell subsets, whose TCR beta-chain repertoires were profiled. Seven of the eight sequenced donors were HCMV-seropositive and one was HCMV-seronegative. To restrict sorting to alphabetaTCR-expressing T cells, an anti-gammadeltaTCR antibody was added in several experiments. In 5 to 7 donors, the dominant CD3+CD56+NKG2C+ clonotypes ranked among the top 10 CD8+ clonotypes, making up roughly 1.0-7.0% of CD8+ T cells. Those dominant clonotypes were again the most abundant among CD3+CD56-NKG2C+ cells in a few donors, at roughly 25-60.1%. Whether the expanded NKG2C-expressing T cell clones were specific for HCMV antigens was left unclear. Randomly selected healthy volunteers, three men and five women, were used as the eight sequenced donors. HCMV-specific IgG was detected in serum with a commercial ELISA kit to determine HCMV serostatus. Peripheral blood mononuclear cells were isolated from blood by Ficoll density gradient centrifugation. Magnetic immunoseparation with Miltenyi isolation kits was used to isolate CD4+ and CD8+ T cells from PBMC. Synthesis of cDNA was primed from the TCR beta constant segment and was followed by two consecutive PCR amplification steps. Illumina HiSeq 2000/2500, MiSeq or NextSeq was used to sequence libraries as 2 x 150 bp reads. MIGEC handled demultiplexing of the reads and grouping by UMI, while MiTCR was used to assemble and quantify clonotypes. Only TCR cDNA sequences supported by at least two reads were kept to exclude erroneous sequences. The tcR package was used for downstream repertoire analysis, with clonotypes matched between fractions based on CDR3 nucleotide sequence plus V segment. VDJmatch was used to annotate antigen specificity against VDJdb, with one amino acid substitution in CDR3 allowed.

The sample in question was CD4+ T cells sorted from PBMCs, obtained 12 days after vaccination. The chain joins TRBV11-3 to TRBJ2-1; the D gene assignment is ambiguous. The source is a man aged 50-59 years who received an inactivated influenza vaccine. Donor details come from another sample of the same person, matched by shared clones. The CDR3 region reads CASSPGMLSYNEQFF. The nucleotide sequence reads TGTGCCAGCAGCCCGGGCATGCTATCCTACAATGAGCAGTTCTTC.